The 18 T cell receptor beta chains in this list originate from one sample, sequenced in a study of siplizumab effects on memory and regulatory T cells (dated by TCRdb to about 2019). Libraries were constructed by the immunoSEQ multiplex PCR assay. As stored in TCRdb, this immuneACCESS dataset retains in-frame rearrangements with V and J assigned. A fraction of the clones does not appear; measured against another copy, unresolved V genes explain less than half of the discrepancy, and the remainder lacks a known reason. This sample lists some 90,000 clones; about 90% were detected once. The biggest ten clones account for 15% of the sample. Sequencing was done on a sample of CD4+ T cells sorted from blood. All receptors derive from a human donor in good health.

CDR3 DNA: TGTGCCAGCACCAAGGACAGGGTAACCTATGGCTACACCTTC. Translation: CASTKDRVTYGYTF. The rearrangement joins TRBV6-5 to TRBJ1-2; TRBD1 matches 8 bases. The V segment lost 7 bases and the J segment 4 bases; nucleotides outside the gene matches: 8. The CDR3 totals 14 residues. Germline CDR1 reads MNHEY; CDR2 reads SVGAGI.

V and J are TRBV10-3 and TRBJ2-1; TRBD2 matches 8 bases. The CDR3 sequence is 13 residues long. Germline lookup yields CDR1 ENHRY and CDR2 SYGVKD. V lost 8 bases, J lost 5 bases, and 5 bases stayed unmatched. The CDR3 spells CAIGELADNEQFF. CDR3 coding DNA: TGTGCCATCGGGGAACTAGCGGACAATGAGCAGTTCTTC.

This rearrangement joins TRBV30 to TRBJ2-1; 7 bases are a match to TRBD2. Germline V gene data show CDR1 as GTSNPN and CDR2 as SVGIG (reference sequence). V lost 2 bases and J lost 4; bases outside the gene matches: 5. This CDR3 spans 14 amino acids. The CDR3 loop reads CAWSPSGMYNEQFF. For the CDR3, the DNA is TGTGCCTGGAGTCCCAGCGGGATGTACAATGAGCAGTTCTTC.

V and J are TRBV19 and TRBJ2-1; no clear D gene. Trimming shortened V by 7 bases and J by 2 bases, and 12 bases separated the two germline ends. The germline gives CDR1 LNHDA, CDR2 SQIVND (reference sequence). The CDR3 length is 14 residues. Written as DNA, the CDR3 is TGTGCCAGTAAAGGCGGATATACCTACAATGAGCAGTTCTTC. Its protein is CASKGGYTYNEQFF.

This chain links TRBV27 with TRBJ2-4; TRBD2 agrees at 9 bases. Germline CDR1 is MNHEY and CDR2 is SMNVEV (reference sequence). This CDR3 is built from 19 residues. Trimming took 3 bases from V and 0 from J; bases not matched to a gene: 12. The CDR3 coding sequence is TGTGCCAGCAGTTTGACCGGGACTAGCTACGTACTAGCCAAAAACATTCAGTACTTC. Its translation: CASSLTGTSYVLAKNIQYF.

V gene TRBV7-2 combines with J gene TRBJ1-3, with D hard to call. Trimming pared 0 bases from V and 4 bases from J, leaving 4 bases between. The CDR3 is 13 amino acids. CDR1 is SGHTA, CDR2 FQGNSA, per germline. DNA of the CDR3: TGTGCCAGCAGCTTAGCCATAGGAAACACCATATATTTT. Protein product: CASSLAIGNTIYF.

The rearrangement joins TRBV9 to TRBJ2-7; 9 nucleotides align to TRBD1. The CDR3 covers 15 residues. Trimming took 0 bases from V and 2 from J; bases not matched to a gene: 3. From germline, CDR1 is SGDLS and CDR2 YYNGEE. The CDR3 is CASSVGTGEPYEQYF. The CDR3 DNA reads TGTGCCAGCAGCGTAGGGACAGGGGAACCCTACGAGCAGTACTTC.

The rearrangement uses TRBV25-1 and TRBJ1-1; D is ambiguous. The CDR3 consists of 13 residues. V lost 0 bases and J 5 bases, leaving 7 bases between the germline ends. CDR1 MGHDK and CDR2 SYGVNS come from the germline V gene. The CDR3 loop is CASSEYDRTEAFF. For the CDR3, the DNA is TGTGCCAGCAGTGAATATGACCGAACTGAAGCTTTCTTT.

The V and J genes are TRBV7-2 and TRBJ2-7; TRBD1 or TRBD2 may be the D gene (5 bases each). There are 14 residues in the CDR3. The germline V gene has CDR1 SGHTA and CDR2 FQGNSA. V lost 7 bases, J lost 0 bases, and 13 bases lay in between. CDR3 loop: CASTPGGSSYEQYF. The CDR3 DNA sequence: TGTGCCAGCACCCCTGGGGGTAGCTCCTACGAGCAGTACTTC.

The gene calls are TRBV7-2 and TRBJ1-4; 8 bases agree with TRBD1. This CDR3 has 14 amino acids. J lost 7 bases, V lost 3 bases, and 4 bases had no gene match. Germline CDR1 SGHTA, CDR2 FQGNSA. The CDR3 sequence: CASSFDRGREKLFF. The DNA for the CDR3 is TGTGCCAGCAGCTTCGACAGGGGACGTGAAAAACTGTTTTTT.

The V call is TRBV13, the J call TRBJ1-2; 7 bases match TRBD1. This CDR3 region has 13 residues. V gave up 5 bases and J gave up 6 bases; unmatched junction bases: 6. CDR1 is PRHDT and CDR2 is FYEKMQ in the germline V gene (reference sequence). CDR3 coding DNA: TGTGCCAGCAGCCTCTCGGGACAGCATGGCTACACCTTC. As protein: CASSLSGQHGYTF.

Note on this clone: The same CDR3 arises from other DNA sequences in this sample as well. The chain links TRBV5-1 to TRBJ1-2; D call uncertain. This CDR3 spans 11 amino acids. With 0 bases removed from V and 5 bases from J, the gap between germline ends came to 2 bases. Germline values: CDR1 SGHRS, CDR2 YFSETQ. In DNA, the CDR3 is TGCGCCAGCAGCTTGGGGTATGGCTACACCTTC. It specifies CASSLGYGYTF.

CDR3 loop: CASSEIPSNSEQYF. The CDR3 nucleotides read TGTGCCAGCAGTGAAATACCCAGTAATAGCGAGCAGTACTTC. The genes are TRBV6-1 and TRBJ2-7; D is unclear. Germline CDR1 MNHNS, CDR2 SASEGT. Trimming took 2 bases from V and 6 from J, leaving 14 bases between them. CDR3 length: 14 amino acids.

The chain joins TRBV29-1 to TRBJ1-3; D not certain. Germline V CDR1 and CDR2: SQVTM, ANQGSEA. V was shortened by 3 bases and J by 5 bases, with 11 bases between the two germline ends. The CDR3 spans 13 residues. CDR3 DNA: TGCAGCGTTGATGGTGGAGGGAGAAACACCATATATTTT. This translates into CSVDGGGRNTIYF. Using reference TRBV29-1 and TRBJ1-3 for the parts outside the CDR3, the full variable domain is SAVISQKPSRDICQRGTSLTIQCQVDSQVTMMFWYRQQPGQSLTLIATANQGSEATYESGFVIDKFPISRPNLTFSTLTVSNMSPEDSSIYLCSVDGGGRNTIYFGEGSWLTVV.

The rearrangement uses TRBV7-2 and TRBJ2-3; D may be TRBD1 or TRBD2 (5 bases each). Germline loops: CDR1 SGHTA, CDR2 FQGNSA. CDR3 length: 15 residues. V lost 1 base to trimming and J lost 1 base, with 9 bases between them. CDR3 sequence: CASSLGGGRTDTQYF. The CDR3 DNA follows: TGTGCCAGCAGCTTAGGTGGGGGTCGCACAGATACGCAGTATTTT. The variable domain in full, completed from reference TRBV7-2 and TRBJ2-3, reads GAGVSQSPSNKVTEKGKDVELRCDPISGHTALYWYRQSLGQGLEFLIYFQGNSAPDKSGLPSDRFSAERTGGSVSTLTIQRTQQEDSAVYLCASSLGGGRTDTQYFGPGTRLTVL.

CDR3 nucleotides: TGTGCCAGCACCGCCGGGAGCCCGAGGGCTGAAGCTTTCTTT. The encoded protein is CASTAGSPRAEAFF. V and J are TRBV2 and TRBJ1-1; D unclear. V was shortened by 7 bases and J by 6 bases, with 18 bases between the two germline ends. The germline CDR1 and CDR2 sequences are SNHLY and FYNNEI. The CDR3 loop spans 14 amino acids.

The rearrangement joins TRBV5-4 to TRBJ2-7; no definite D call. From germline, CDR1 is SGHNT and CDR2 YYREEE (reference sequence). V was trimmed by 4 bases and J by 0 bases, leaving 11 bases between them. The CDR3 has 14 residues. CDR3: CASSPSGLSYEQYF. CDR3 nucleotides: TGTGCCAGCAGCCCAAGTGGGCTCTCCTACGAGCAGTACTTC.

V gene TRBV6-1 combines with J gene TRBJ1-5; 7 nucleotides align to TRBD1. In germline, CDR1 is MNHNS, CDR2 SASEGT. This CDR3 region has 15 residues. Trimming at V came to 2 bases and at J to 6 bases, leaving 7 bases not matched to a gene. CDR3 in amino acids: CASSESQGGFQPQHF. In nucleotides, the CDR3 is TGTGCCAGCAGTGAATCGCAGGGGGGGTTTCAGCCCCAGCATTTT.